One sample yielded the 10 T cell receptor beta chains listed below, sequenced in a study of regulatory T cells in long-lasting Graves disease (dated by TCRdb to about 2021). The time point label, as the study defines it: persistent/refractory GD, antithyroid drugs over 5 years with positive TRAb. For both TCR sequencing and RNA sequencing, RNA was extracted from PBMCs using TRIzol. Library preparation was by multiplex PCR. Instrument on record: Illumina HiSeq 4000. To build TCR beta libraries, CDR3 regions were amplified by Arm-PCR using iRepertoire HTBI primers. TCRdb itself trimmed the public reads at Q25 with fastp, ran MiXCR and retained productive beta chains. Every distinct CDR3 protein forms one entry, paired with its most common genes and DNA. For this sample the table gives hundreds of thousands of distinct CDR3 sequences, of which roughly 30% were detected only once. The ten largest account for roughly 40% of the sample.

The sequences come from peripheral blood mononuclear cells (PBMCs), collected when the disease was refractory, from a patient treated with antithyroid drugs. Source of these receptors: a female donor with Graves disease.

This clonotype was observed a few times. The chain links TRBV6-1 to TRBJ1-6; D is perhaps TRBD1 (5 bases). This CDR3 has 16 amino acids. The V end was cut by 5 bases, the J end by 8 bases, with 19 bases between. In germline, CDR1 is MNHNS, CDR2 SASEGT. The CDR3 spells CASSQPSGRDYSPLHF. CDR3 sequence (DNA): TGTGCCAGCAGTCAGCCCTCGGGCAGGGATTATTCACCCCTCCACTTT.

This clonotype appeared a few times. The J gene is TRBJ2-7, the V gene TRBV5-1; 9 bases agree with TRBD1. The junction had 9 bases not matched to a gene; V was cut back by 3 bases and J by 2 bases. The V gene's germline CDR1 is SGHRS and CDR2 YFSETQ. The CDR3 extends over 16 amino acids. The CDR3 DNA is TGCGCCAGCAGCTCCACACAGGGGGCCCCACCCTACGAGCAGTACTTC. This translates into CASSSTQGAPPYEQYF.

This clonotype came up a few times. The rearrangement links TRBV6-1 to TRBJ2-5; the D call may be TRBD1 or TRBD2 (6 bases each). This CDR3 comprises 9 residues. Germline V CDR1 and CDR2: MNHNS, SASEGT. V lost 10 bases, J lost 10 bases, and 10 bases lay in between. For the CDR3, the DNA is TGTGCCACCGGGGGCGTCCAGTACTTC. Its translation: CATGGVQYF.

This clonotype was picked up a small number of times. The rearrangement uses TRBV15 and TRBJ1-1, with a tentative D call TRBD1 (5 bases). The length of the CDR3 is 14 residues. V shed 4 bases and J shed 5 bases, with 14 bases lying between them. From germline, CDR1 is LNHNV and CDR2 YYDKDF (reference sequence). The CDR3 DNA is TGTGCCACCAGCACCCTCGTGGGGGGGACTGAAGCTTTCTTT. Translated, it gives CATSTLVGGTEAFF.

A few counts support this clonotype. The V call is TRBV3-1, the J call TRBJ1-1; the D is unclear. V lost 3 bases and J 6 bases, leaving 14 bases between the germline ends. The CDR3 runs 14 residues. Germline CDR1 and CDR2: LGHDT and YNNKEL (reference sequence). The CDR3, as DNA: TGTGCCAGCAGCCACCTAGGCAGTTCGGCTGAAGCTTTCTTT. Translated, it gives CASSHLGSSAEAFF.

This chain joins TRBV20-1 and TRBJ1-4; no firm D call. The CDR3 runs to 15 residues. Germline V CDR1 and CDR2: DFQATT, SNEGSKA (reference sequence). Trimming took off 0 bases at V and 0 bases at J, with 8 bases between the two ends. The CDR3 region is CSARDEDATNEKLFF. The CDR3 region has the DNA TGCAGTGCTAGAGATGAGGACGCAACTAATGAAAAACTGTTTTTT.

The genes are TRBV7-9 and TRBJ1-1; D is unresolved. CDR1 and CDR2 from the germline V gene are SEHNR and FQNEAQ (reference sequence). The CDR3 contains 15 residues. Trimming removed 2 bases from V and 5 bases from J, with 15 bases in between. CDR3 DNA: TGTGCCAGCAGCTTAAGTACGGGAATGGGGACTGAAGCTTTCTTT. It is translated as CASSLSTGMGTEAFF.

The sample holds many counts of this clonotype. The chain combines TRBV25-1 with TRBJ2-7; the D is unclear. The CDR3 runs to 13 residues. The V end was cut by 4 bases, the J end by 0 bases, with 7 bases between. The germline CDR1 and CDR2 sequences are MGHDK and SYGVNS. The CDR3 bases are TGTGCCAGCAGTGGGTCCAGCTCCTACGAGCAGTACTTC. Translating it yields CASSGSSSYEQYF.

The chain recombines TRBV9 with TRBJ2-5; 7 nucleotides agree with TRBD1. The CDR3 is 13 amino acids. With 0 bases clipped from V and 4 bases from J, the junction kept 0 bases outside the gene matches. The germline V gene has CDR1 SGDLS and CDR2 YYNGEE. The CDR3 bases are TGTGCCAGCAGCGTAGAGGGGGCAGAGACCCAGTACTTC. This sequence encodes CASSVEGAETQYF.

This clonotype has a handful of counts. V and J are TRBV3-1 and TRBJ2-7; D gene uncertain. Trimming removed 1 base from V and 1 base from J, with 8 bases in between. From germline, CDR1 is LGHDT and CDR2 YNNKEL (reference sequence). The CDR3 runs to 14 residues. In DNA, the CDR3 is TGTGCCAGCAGCCAAGGGCTATTTTCCTACGAGCAGTACTTC. It is translated as CASSQGLFSYEQYF.